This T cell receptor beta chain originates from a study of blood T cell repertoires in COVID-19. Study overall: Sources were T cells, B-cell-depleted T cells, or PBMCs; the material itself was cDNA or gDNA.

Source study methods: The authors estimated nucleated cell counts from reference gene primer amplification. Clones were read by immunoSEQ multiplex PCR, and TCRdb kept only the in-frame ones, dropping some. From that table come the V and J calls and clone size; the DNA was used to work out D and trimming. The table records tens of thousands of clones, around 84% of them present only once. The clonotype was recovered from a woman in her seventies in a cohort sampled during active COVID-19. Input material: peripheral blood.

The DNA of the CDR3 is TGTGCCAGCGAGCGCGCGAGCGGGTACGAGCAGTACTTC. Its protein is CASERASGYEQYF. V is TRBV5-6 and J is TRBJ2-7, with TRBD2 as a possible D gene (6 bases). This CDR3 has 13 amino acids. Germline lookup yields CDR1 SGHDT and CDR2 YYEEEE. Trimming pared 7 bases from V and 4 bases from J, leaving 15 bases between. Combining the CDR3 with reference TRBV5-6 and TRBJ2-7 gives the whole variable domain DAGVTQSPTHLIKTRGQQVTLRCSPKSGHDTVSWYQQALGQGPQFIFQYYEEEERQRGNFPDRFSGHQFPNYSSELNVNALLLGDSALYLCASERASGYEQYFGPGTRLTVT.